The 22 T cell receptor beta chains listed next were all sequenced from one sample in a study of Ad26.COV2.S vaccination and SARS-CoV-2 variants listed by TCRdb under 2021. Sample treatment or condition, as interpreted from the label and publication: around 19 received Ad26.COV2.S at low or high dose, single or two shots; five or six received placebo; per-sample allocation not given. For vaccine and placebo recipients, the sequenced repertoires came from samples collected on day 63 after the first injection. Libraries came from the immunoSEQ multiplex PCR assay. TCRdb took over this immuneACCESS table, retaining in-frame rearrangements with V and J assigned. Such tables are incomplete; in checked studies, under half of the missing clones stem from an unresolved V gene, and the remainder is unexplained. Recorded for this sample are around 270,000 clones; 70% to 90% of them occurred a single time. The ten largest clones capture less than 3.5% of the sample.

The sample in question was peripheral blood, obtained in a trial of Ad26.COV2.S vaccine versus placebo. These TCRs come from a person between 18 and 60 years old who received the Ad26.COV2.S COVID-19 vaccine or a placebo.

The genes are TRBV19 and TRBJ1-1; D is ambiguous. The CDR3 runs to 16 residues. CDR1 and CDR2 (germline): LNHDA, SQIVND (reference sequence). V was trimmed by 6 bases and J by 7 bases, leaving 24 bases between them. The CDR3 region is CASRGGVYTSGGEAFF. CDR3 bases: TGTGCCAGTAGGGGTGGAGTCTATACTTCGGGAGGTGAAGCTTTCTTT. The variable domain in full, with the rest retrieved from reference TRBV19 and TRBJ1-1, is DGGITQSPKYLFRKEGQNVTLSCEQNLNHDAMYWYRQDPGQGLRLIYYSQIVNDFQKGDIAEGYSVSREKKESFPLTVTSAQKNPTAFYLCASRGGVYTSGGEAFFGQGTRLTVV.

This chain uses TRBV9 with TRBJ1-4; 7 positions match TRBD1. This CDR3 has 14 amino acids. Per germline, CDR1 SGDLS and CDR2 YYNGEE. V dropped 2 bases and J dropped 4; count of bases not matched to a gene: 2. The CDR3 sequence is CASSVGTDNEKLFF. The DNA of the CDR3 is TGTGCCAGCAGCGTTGGGACAGATAATGAAAAACTGTTTTTT.

V and J are TRBV6-2 or TRBV6-3 and TRBJ2-7; no clear D gene. V was trimmed by 0 bases and J by 1 base, leaving 7 bases between them. The CDR3 runs 14 residues. CDR1 is MNHEY and CDR2 is SVGEGT in the germline V gene. The CDR3 coding sequence is TGTGCCAGCAGTTACTCAGACGGATCCTACGAGCAGTACGTC. Translation gives CASSYSDGSYEQYV.

The chain combines TRBV5-1 with TRBJ2-2; D is undetermined. The length of the CDR3 is 12 residues. V was shortened by 4 bases and J by 7 bases, with 8 bases between the two germline ends. The V gene's germline CDR1 is SGHRS and CDR2 YFSETQ. CDR3 region: CASSPPSGELFF. The CDR3 nucleotides read TGCGCCAGCAGCCCCCCTAGCGGGGAGCTGTTTTTT. Full variable domain (missing parts from reference TRBV5-1 and TRBJ2-2): KAGVTQTPRYLIKTRGQQVTLSCSPISGHRSVSWYQQTPGQGLQFLFEYFSETQRNKGNFPGRFSGRQFSNSRSEMNVSTLELGDSALYLCASSPPSGELFFGEGSRLTVL.

The genes are TRBV5-1 and TRBJ2-5; 9 bases are shared with TRBD1. CDR1 is SGHRS and CDR2 is YFSETQ in the germline V gene. This CDR3 contains 14 residues. Trimming cost V 3 bases and J 6 bases; bases outside gene matches: 6. The CDR3 sequence: CASSWGTGRQTQYF. For the CDR3, the DNA is TGCGCCAGCAGCTGGGGGACAGGGAGACAGACCCAGTACTTC. Variable domain in full (rest from reference TRBV5-1 and TRBJ2-5): KAGVTQTPRYLIKTRGQQVTLSCSPISGHRSVSWYQQTPGQGLQFLFEYFSETQRNKGNFPGRFSGRQFSNSRSEMNVSTLELGDSALYLCASSWGTGRQTQYFGPGTRLLVL.

V gene TRBV30 combines with J gene TRBJ2-1; D gene uncertain. The germline V and J ends were trimmed by 0 bases and 7 bases, with 7 bases remaining between them. The CDR3 extends over 12 amino acids. The germline gives CDR1 GTSNPN, CDR2 SVGIG (reference sequence). In nucleotides, the CDR3 is TGTGCCTGGAGTGTACAAGGGAATGAGCAGTTCTTC. Translation: CAWSVQGNEQFF.

The CDR3 is CASRQGSSNQPQHF. DNA of the CDR3: TGTGCCAGCAGGCAGGGAAGCAGCAATCAGCCCCAGCATTTT. This chain joins TRBV6-5 and TRBJ1-5, with TRBD1 as a possible D gene (5 bases). Looked up from germline, CDR1 is MNHEY and CDR2 is SVGAGI. This CDR3 spans 14 amino acids. V was clipped by 6 bases and J by 1 base, with 10 bases between them.

This clone is a singleton in its sample. The chain is built from TRBV7-2 and TRBJ2-1; 9 bases map to TRBD2. Germline lookup yields CDR1 SGHTA and CDR2 FQGNSA. The J segment lost 8 bases and the V segment lost 1 base, leaving 12 bases of the junction unmatched. The CDR3 totals 17 residues. For the CDR3, the DNA is TGTGCCAGCAGCTTAGATAATAGCGGGGGCTACAAGGATGAGCAGTTCTTC. Translation: CASSLDNSGGYKDEQFF.

The chain carries TRBV5-4 and TRBJ2-3; TRBD1 agrees at 8 bases. The CDR3 spans 15 residues. Per germline, CDR1 SGHNT and CDR2 YYREEE (reference sequence). The V segment lost 1 base and the J segment 0 bases; nucleotides outside the gene matches: 1. CDR3 region: CASSLWTGSTDTQYF. The CDR3 DNA is TGTGCCAGCAGCTTGTGGACAGGGAGCACAGATACGCAGTATTTT.

This sequence joins TRBV2 and TRBJ2-3, with 10 nucleotides matching TRBD2. The CDR3 runs to 15 residues. With V trimmed by 6 bases and J by 0 bases, 3 bases remained unmatched. CDR1 and CDR2 from the germline V gene are SNHLY and FYNNEI. CDR3 DNA: TGTGCCAGCAGCAGGACTAGCGGCAGCACAGATACGCAGTATTTT. This translates into CASSRTSGSTDTQYF.

V gene TRBV6-2 or TRBV6-3 combines with J gene TRBJ2-7; TRBD2 might be the D (6 bases). V gave up 2 bases and J gave up 12 bases, with 11 bases separating them. The CDR3 totals 11 residues. Germline V gene data show CDR1 as MNHEY and CDR2 as SVGEGT. This CDR3 is CASSYGGELYV. CDR3 nucleotide sequence: TGTGCCAGCAGTTACGGCGGGGAATTGTACGTC.

The chain couples TRBV19 to TRBJ1-5; D is possibly TRBD1 (6 bases). Trimming left V 6 bases short and J 4 bases short, with 19 bases between. CDR3 length: 16 residues. Per the germline V gene, CDR1 is LNHDA and CDR2 is SQIVND (reference sequence). The CDR3 DNA reads as TGTGCCAGTAGCCTACAGGGAAGTAGGGGTAATCAGCCCCAGCATTTT. It specifies CASSLQGSRGNQPQHF.

This sequence joins TRBV23-1 and TRBJ1-2; D possibly corresponds to TRBD1 (6 bases). TRBV23-1 is placed among ORFs of uncertain function. The CDR3 runs to 12 residues. Trimming removed 8 bases from V and 8 bases from J, with 15 bases in between. CDR3 region: CASPRRGSGYTF. Written as DNA, the CDR3 is TGCGCCAGCCCGAGGAGGGGGAGCGGCTACACCTTC.

V gene TRBV4-3 combines with J gene TRBJ2-5; 10 nucleotides match TRBD2. The CDR3 extends over 14 amino acids. Trimming took 1 base from V and 5 from J; bases not matched to a gene: 1. Germline lookup yields CDR1 LGHNA and CDR2 YSLEER. CDR3 sequence: CASSQGAGGETQYF. CDR3 DNA: TGCGCCAGCAGCCAAGGAGCGGGGGGGGAGACCCAGTACTTC.

The chain uses TRBV19 and TRBJ2-1; 8 bases line up with TRBD2. The germline V gene encodes CDR1 LNHDA and CDR2 SQIVND (reference sequence). This CDR3 region has 17 residues. After removal of 3 bases from V and 4 bases from J, the junction contained 11 bases not matched to a gene. The CDR3: CASSIRLVTSVYNEQFF. The CDR3 DNA sequence: TGTGCCAGTAGTATCCGTCTCGTGACTAGCGTATACAATGAGCAGTTCTTC.

The chain carries TRBV10-3 and TRBJ2-1; maybe TRBD2 (5 bases). The V end lost 3 bases, the J end lost 2 bases, and 8 bases lay between the germline ends. The CDR3 is 14 amino acids. Germline V gene data show CDR1 as ENHRY and CDR2 as SYGVKD. The CDR3 sequence is CAISEGRPYNEQFF. CDR3 DNA sequence: TGTGCCATCAGTGAAGGGAGACCCTACAATGAGCAGTTCTTC.

This clone was counted a single time. The chain carries TRBV4-1 and TRBJ1-6; D possibly corresponds to TRBD1 (5 bases). V lost 0 bases and J 1 base, leaving 7 bases between the germline ends. Germline-derived CDR1 and CDR2 are MGHRA and YSYEKL. CDR3 length: 16 amino acids. The CDR3 here is CASSQDGGSYNSPLHF. The CDR3 DNA follows: TGCGCCAGCAGCCAAGATGGGGGGTCCTATAATTCACCCCTCCACTTT.

The rearrangement joins TRBV6-1 to TRBJ2-7, with 11 bases that match TRBD1. Germline trimming cut 2 bases from V and 1 base from J; bases unmatched to any gene: 13. Germline V gene sequence: CDR1 MNHNS, CDR2 SASEGT. This CDR3 contains 19 residues. The CDR3 sequence is CASSEIAGQGARGSYEQYF. CDR3 bases: TGTGCCAGCAGTGAAATTGCAGGACAGGGGGCAAGGGGGTCCTACGAGCAGTACTTC.

This chain connects TRBV6-2 or TRBV6-3 to TRBJ2-7; TRBD1 might be the D (6 bases). CDR3 size: 14 residues. Per the germline V gene, CDR1 is MNHEY and CDR2 is SVGEGT. V shed 4 bases and J shed 2 bases, with 12 bases lying between them. Written as DNA, the CDR3 is TGTGCCAGCAGTTTGGGGACAAACCCCTACGAGCAGTACTTC. This sequence encodes CASSLGTNPYEQYF.

In its sample, this clone was seen once. In DNA form, the CDR3 reads TGTGCCTGCCCGGGACAGGGATACGAGCAGTACGTC. It encodes CACPGQGYEQYV. This chain connects TRBV30 to TRBJ2-7; 9 bases align to TRBD1. Germline CDR1 GTSNPN, CDR2 SVGIG (reference sequence). The CDR3 contains 12 residues. Losses at the gene ends were 6 bases for V and 4 bases for J; bases not matched to a gene: 4.

About this clone itself: In the same sample, other DNA sequences code for this CDR3. The gene calls are TRBV4-3 and TRBJ2-7; the D gene is possibly TRBD2 (6 bases). The V and J ends lost 0 bases and 3 bases respectively, with 6 bases between them. This CDR3 has 13 amino acids. Germline V CDR1 and CDR2: LGHNA, YSLEER. The CDR3 bases are TGCGCCAGCAGCCAAGAGGGGGGCTACGAGCAGTACTTC. It translates to CASSQEGGYEQYF.

CDR3 region: CASSYSLAGGETYEQYV. CDR3 DNA sequence: TGTGCCAGCAGTTACTCACTAGCGGGAGGTGAGACCTACGAGCAGTACGTC. This chain connects TRBV6-2 or TRBV6-3 to TRBJ2-7, with 12 bases aligning to TRBD2. In germline, CDR1 is MNHEY, CDR2 SVGEGT. J was trimmed by 2 bases and V by 0 bases; bases with no gene match: 5. The CDR3 consists of 17 residues.